Each of the 32 T cell receptor beta chains below was sequenced from the same sample in a study of regulatory T cells in long-lasting Graves disease. For TCR beta, libraries came from iRepertoire HTBI primers and Arm-PCR of CDR3 regions. TCRdb re-called the multiplex PCR reads through MiXCR, storing one row per CDR3 protein. The sample holds around 460,000 distinct CDR3 sequences; 14% are singletons and the top ten take approximately 17%. This sample's time point: newly diagnosed GD, antithyroid drugs for less than 3 months. After RNA was extracted from PBMCs, the TCR library was made from it. The same specimen was also included in a second study, on T cells in Graves' hyperthyroidism and ophthalmopathy.

The source was peripheral blood mononuclear cells (PBMCs), collected at new diagnosis, from a patient treated with antithyroid drugs. These receptors all come from a woman aged 45-65 years with Graves disease.

This clonotype came up a few times. V and J are TRBV19 and TRBJ1-5, with D unclear. Germline V gives CDR1 LNHDA, CDR2 SQIVND (reference sequence). Trimming stripped 5 bases from V and 1 base from J, with 12 bases between. CDR3 length: 15 amino acids. The CDR3 DNA is TGTGCCAGTAGTTTCAGCAGGTTAAGCAATCAGCCCCAGCATTTT. It yields the protein CASSFSRLSNQPQHF.

This clonotype has only a few counts. CDR3 residues: CASSVLGQGRGYTF. The DNA for the CDR3 is TGTGCCAGCAGCGTCCTGGGACAGGGCCGTGGCTACACCTTC. The chain recombines TRBV9 with TRBJ1-2; 9 nucleotides line up with TRBD1. The CDR3 consists of 14 residues. In germline, CDR1 is SGDLS, CDR2 YYNGEE. The V gene end was trimmed by 2 bases and the J gene end by 7 bases; junction bases not matched to a gene: 6.

This chain links TRBV6-1 with TRBJ1-4; 8 bases are shared with TRBD1. Germline V gives CDR1 MNHNS, CDR2 SASEGT. Losses at the gene ends were 5 bases for V and 3 bases for J; bases not matched to a gene: 2. This CDR3 region has 14 residues. The DNA for the CDR3 is TGTGCCAGCAGTCCGGGACAGGCTAATGAAAAACTGTTTTTT. Its translation: CASSPGQANEKLFF.

In its sample, this clonotype was seen a few times. Here the CDR3 reads CASSLVTGLINEQFF. Here the CDR3 DNA reads TGCGCCAGCAGCTTGGTGACGGGACTGATCAATGAGCAGTTCTTC. The chain is built from TRBV5-1 and TRBJ2-1, with a possible D match to TRBD2 (6 bases). CDR1 is SGHRS, CDR2 YFSETQ, per germline. There are 15 residues in the CDR3. Trimming shortened V by 0 bases and J by 6 bases, and 13 bases separated the two germline ends.

This clonotype was seen repeatedly, ten times or more. The gene calls are TRBV3-1 and TRBJ2-4; weak D call: TRBD2 (6 bases). V lost 0 bases and J 7 bases, leaving 13 bases between the germline ends. Germline CDR1 and CDR2: LGHDT and YNNKEL (reference sequence). The CDR3 sequence is 15 residues long. This chain's CDR3 is CASSQDSGVGNIQYF. Written as DNA, the CDR3 is TGTGCCAGCAGCCAAGATAGCGGAGTGGGGAACATTCAGTACTTC.

The chain combines TRBV27 with TRBJ1-4; 8 bases agree with TRBD1. Germline trimming cut 6 bases from V and 0 bases from J; bases unmatched to any gene: 6. The CDR3 loop spans 16 amino acids. The V gene's germline CDR1 is MNHEY and CDR2 SMNVEV (reference sequence). This CDR3 reads CASRLGQGATNEKLFF. CDR3 in DNA: TGTGCCAGCAGACTCGGACAGGGCGCAACTAATGAAAAACTGTTTTTT.

Only a few counts were recorded for this clonotype. A much bigger clone sits one base away, suggesting this may be a read error. The chain uses TRBV11-2 and TRBJ2-7; the match to TRBD2 covers 12 bases. Germline values: CDR1 SGHAT, CDR2 FQNNGV. The length of the CDR3 is 15 residues. CDR3: CASSPGLAGPYKQYF. In DNA form, the CDR3 reads TGTGCCAGCAGCCCGGGACTAGCGGGCCCCTACAAGCAGTACTTC.

This clonotype has ten or more counts. This chain joins TRBV20-1 and TRBJ1-1; D remains ambiguous. Germline assignment: CDR1 DFQATT and CDR2 SNEGSKA (reference sequence). V was trimmed by 3 bases and J by 0 bases, leaving 8 bases between them. The CDR3 has 13 amino acids. The CDR3 DNA is TGCAGTGCTAGGCGGCAGATGAACACTGAAGCTTTCTTT. Translating gives CSARRQMNTEAFF.

Of note for this clonotype: This could be a read error, since a much larger clone is one nucleotide away. The V call is TRBV2, the J call TRBJ2-1, with D perhaps TRBD1 or TRBD2 (5 bases each). The CDR3 totals 13 residues. Germline loops: CDR1 SNHLY, CDR2 FYNNEI. V lost 4 bases and J lost 8, with 12 bases in between. The CDR3 DNA follows: TGTGCCAGCAGTGTCACCAGGGAGCATGAGCAGTTCTTC. As protein: CASSVTREHEQFF.

V usage is TRBV5-1 and J usage is TRBJ1-1, with a possible D match to TRBD1 (5 bases). V lost 4 bases and J lost 1, with 11 bases in between. The germline V gene encodes CDR1 SGHRS and CDR2 YFSETQ. The CDR3 is 14 amino acids. CDR3 sequence: CASSTGHGNTEAFF. DNA for the CDR3: TGCGCCAGCAGCACCGGACATGGGAACACTGAAGCTTTCTTT.

Many counts were recorded for this clonotype. This chain joins TRBV7-8 and TRBJ2-3; 13 bases fit TRBD2. V shed 5 bases, J shed 7 bases, and the junction held 12 bases outside the gene matches. This CDR3 is 17 amino acids long. Looked up from germline, CDR1 is SGHVS and CDR2 is FQNEAQ. CDR3 bases: TGTGCCAGCAGCCCTAGGGCCGGGACTAGCGGGACACATACGCAGTATTTT. Amino acids: CASSPRAGTSGTHTQYF.

The table lists this clonotype with a few counts. One end of the junction varies from germline; a read error may be responsible. This chain connects TRBV18 to TRBJ2-6; D is perhaps TRBD1 or TRBD2 (6 bases each). The CDR3 runs to 15 residues. The germline CDR1 and CDR2 sequences are KGHSH and LQKENI. The CDR3: CASSTTGTGANILTF. The DNA for the CDR3 is TGTGCCAGCTCAACAACAGGGACTGGGGCCAACATCCTGACTTTC. Full variable domain (missing parts from reference TRBV18 and TRBJ2-6): NAGVMQNPRHLVRRRGQEARLRCSPMKGHSHVYWYRQLPEEGLKFMVYLQKENIIDESGMPKERFSAEFPKEGPSILRIQQVVRGDSAAYFCASSTTGTGANILTFGAGSRLTVL.

This clonotype has a handful of counts. The chain uses TRBV7-2 and TRBJ2-2; D not resolved. V dropped 9 bases and J dropped 1 base, with 6 bases sitting between them. Germline V gene lookup returns CDR1 SGHTA and CDR2 FQGNSA. The CDR3 contains 12 residues. The DNA of the CDR3 is TGTGCCAGGGCAAGGAACACCGGGGAGCTGTTTTTT. It codes for CARARNTGELFF.

This rearrangement joins TRBV28 to TRBJ1-2, with D hard to call. The CDR3 loop spans 12 amino acids. V lost 8 bases and J 2 bases, leaving 9 bases between the germline ends. Germline loops: CDR1 MDHEN, CDR2 SYDVKM. The CDR3 sequence: CASGSTNYGYTF. The CDR3 bases are TGTGCCAGCGGTTCGACCAACTATGGCTACACCTTC.

This clonotype was recorded a few times. The gene calls are TRBV5-1 and TRBJ1-2, with D unclear. V was shortened by 0 bases and J by 0 bases, with 6 bases between the two germline ends. The CDR3 totals 14 residues. Germline values: CDR1 SGHRS, CDR2 YFSETQ. CDR3 DNA sequence: TGCGCCAGCAGCTTGGAGGTGTCTAACTATGGCTACACCTTC. This codes for CASSLEVSNYGYTF.

This clonotype was found many times. This sequence joins TRBV2 and TRBJ2-3; D remains ambiguous. Germline V lookup: CDR1 SNHLY, CDR2 FYNNEI. This CDR3 region has 17 residues. Trimming pared 3 bases from V and 2 bases from J, leaving 18 bases between. CDR3 DNA sequence: TGTGCCAGCAGTGATGGAACTCGACTTACTAACACAGATACGCAGTATTTT. It translates to CASSDGTRLTNTDTQYF. Supplemented by reference TRBV2 and TRBJ2-3, the full variable domain reads EPEVTQTPSHQVTQMGQEVILRCVPISNHLYFYWYRQILGQKVEFLVSFYNNEISEKSEIFDDQFSVERPDGSNFTLKIRSTKLEDSAMYFCASSDGTRLTNTDTQYFGPGTRLTVL.

About this clonotype itself: A junction end diverges from the germline sequence, so it may reflect a read error. The chain employs TRBV7-9 and TRBJ2-1; 7 bases line up with TRBD2. The CDR3 runs to 16 residues. Germline CDR1 and CDR2: SEHNR and FQNEAQ (reference sequence). CDR3 residues: CAGSLSGRAFYNEQFF. DNA of the CDR3: TGTGCCGGCAGCTTAAGTGGGAGGGCCTTCTACAATGAGCAGTTCTTC.

This clonotype was found a few times. V is TRBV6-5 and J is TRBJ1-1, with 7 bases fitting TRBD1. This CDR3 spans 15 amino acids. Trimming removed 0 bases from V and 5 bases from J; junction bases left unmatched: 6. Per the germline V gene, CDR1 is MNHEY and CDR2 is SVGAGI. CDR3 in DNA: TGTGCCAGCAGTTACTCGAAGGGGGCATTTACTGAAGCTTTCTTT. Protein: CASSYSKGAFTEAFF.

This clonotype turned up a few times. The chain combines TRBV24-1 with TRBJ1-5; TRBD1 might be the D (5 bases). The CDR3 extends over 15 amino acids. Deletions cut 7 bases from V and 5 bases from J, with 17 bases between. Germline V gene data show CDR1 as KGHDR and CDR2 as SFDVKD. DNA of the CDR3: TGTGCCACCAGGGGACTACTGGGGTCTTATCAGCCCCAGCATTTT. Translated: CATRGLLGSYQPQHF.

This clonotype has ten or more counts. This chain uses TRBV28 with TRBJ2-7, with a weak D call TRBD2 (5 bases). Trimming pared 5 bases from V and 3 bases from J, leaving 14 bases between. CDR1 MDHEN and CDR2 SYDVKM come from the germline V gene. There are 14 residues in the CDR3. The CDR3 nucleotides read TGTGCCAGCAGTCCCCTGGGGAGTCGCTACGAGCAGTACTTC. As protein: CASSPLGSRYEQYF. Filled out from reference TRBV28 and TRBJ2-7, the complete variable domain reads DVKVTQSSRYLVKRTGEKVFLECVQDMDHENMFWYRQDPGLGLRLIYFSYDVKMKEKGDIPEGYSVSREKKERFSLILESASTNQTSMYLCASSPLGSRYEQYFGPGTRLTVT.

This clonotype was recorded at least ten times. A read error may produce the germline difference seen at one junction end. The V call is TRBV28, the J call TRBJ2-7; TRBD2 might be the D (7 bases). The CDR3 loop spans 14 amino acids. CDR1 is MDHEN and CDR2 is SYDVKM in the germline V gene. The CDR3 bases are TGTGCCGGCAGTTTAACAGGGAGGGGGTACGAGCAGTACTTC. Encoded protein: CAGSLTGRGYEQYF. The variable domain in full, completed from reference TRBV28 and TRBJ2-7, reads DVKVTQSSRYLVKRTGEKVFLECVQDMDHENMFWYRQDPGLGLRLIYFSYDVKMKEKGDIPEGYSVSREKKERFSLILESASTNQTSMYLCAGSLTGRGYEQYFGPGTRLTVT.

This clonotype occurred a few times. The chain has TRBV20-1 and TRBJ2-2; weak D call: TRBD1 (5 bases). CDR3 length: 15 residues. Per germline, CDR1 DFQATT and CDR2 SNEGSKA (reference sequence). Trimming took 0 bases from V and 7 from J, leaving 15 bases between them. The CDR3 region is CSARDNEQGVGELFF. The CDR3 bases are TGCAGTGCTAGAGATAATGAGCAAGGGGTCGGGGAGCTGTTTTTT.

The chain is built from TRBV15 and TRBJ2-5; D may be TRBD2 (7 bases). There are 19 residues in the CDR3. V gave up 8 bases and J gave up 2 bases, with 30 bases separating them. Germline CDR1 is LNHNV and CDR2 is YYDKDF (reference sequence). In nucleotides, the CDR3 is TGTGCCACCCGAGGAGGGGGGGGGGTGAGGGTAGTGTGTCAAGAGACCCAGTACTTC. This codes for CATRGGGGVRVVCQETQYF.

Ten or more counts support this clonotype. V and J are TRBV11-2 and TRBJ2-3; maybe TRBD2 (6 bases). Looked up from germline, CDR1 is SGHAT and CDR2 is FQNNGV. This CDR3 has 15 amino acids. V was trimmed by 3 bases and J by 1 base, leaving 11 bases between them. CDR3 coding DNA: TGTGCCAGCAGCTTTATCGGGAGTGGCACAGATACGCAGTATTTT. Protein sequence: CASSFIGSGTDTQYF.

The chain links TRBV6-2 or TRBV6-3 to TRBJ1-5; tentative D call: TRBD1 (5 bases). Germline CDR1 reads MNHEY; CDR2 reads SVGEGT. V gave up 6 bases and J gave up 4 bases, with 22 bases separating them. The CDR3 contains 17 residues. In DNA form, the CDR3 reads TGTGCCAGCAGCCCGGGTGGGGGGGGGGTAGAGAATCAGCCCCAGCATTTT. It yields the protein CASSPGGGGVENQPQHF.

This clonotype appeared many times. This chain uses TRBV5-4 with TRBJ2-7; 7 bases are a match to TRBD2. The CDR3 is made up of 14 amino acids. The germline V gene encodes CDR1 SGHNT and CDR2 YYREEE (reference sequence). J lost 0 bases, V lost 2 bases, and 2 bases had no gene match. Here the CDR3 DNA reads TGTGCCAGCAGCTTCGGGACTAACTCCTACGAGCAGTACTTC. Its translation is CASSFGTNSYEQYF.

This clonotype came up a few times. CDR3 DNA sequence: TGCGCCAGTCGGCTAGCGGGAGGTCTTCGAGAGACCCAGTACTTC. It translates to CASRLAGGLRETQYF. The gene calls are TRBV5-1 and TRBJ2-5, with 11 bases matching TRBD2. Per germline, CDR1 SGHRS and CDR2 YFSETQ. This CDR3 contains 15 residues. After removal of 8 bases from V and 4 bases from J, the junction contained 10 bases not matched to a gene. The full variable domain, completed using reference TRBV5-1 and TRBJ2-5, is KAGVTQTPRYLIKTRGQQVTLSCSPISGHRSVSWYQQTPGQGLQFLFEYFSETQRNKGNFPGRFSGRQFSNSRSEMNVSTLELGDSALYLCASRLAGGLRETQYFGPGTRLLVL.

The chain couples TRBV11-2 to TRBJ2-7; either TRBD1 or TRBD2 may fit D (9 bases each). Germline CDR1 and CDR2: SGHAT and FQNNGV. V was cut by 5 bases and J by 11 bases, with 28 bases left in between. The CDR3 is 16 amino acids. CDR3 nucleotide sequence: TGTGCCAGCAGCCTCACATCGGGACAGGGCAGCGGGGGGAAGTACTTC. It encodes CASSLTSGQGSGGKYF.

This clonotype was seen only a few times. The chain recombines TRBV6-2 or TRBV6-3 with TRBJ1-5; the D is unclear. Trimming took 0 bases from V and 2 from J, leaving 11 bases between them. The CDR3 contains 16 residues. CDR1 is MNHEY and CDR2 is SVGEGT in the germline V gene. The CDR3 nucleotides are TGTGCCAGCAGTTACTCCGGCGGGGTTGGCAATCAGCCCCAGCATTTT. Residues: CASSYSGGVGNQPQHF.

This clonotype showed up many times. The J gene is TRBJ1-2, the V gene TRBV28; 7 bases align to TRBD1. CDR3 length: 15 amino acids. The ends lost 7 bases at V and 4 bases at J; junction bases unmatched: 12. CDR1 is MDHEN and CDR2 is SYDVKM in the germline V gene. The CDR3 is CASKRDRAALYGYTF. The CDR3 DNA reads as TGTGCCAGCAAAAGAGACAGGGCGGCTCTCTATGGCTACACCTTC.

J is TRBJ1-5 and V is TRBV9; D not certain. Germline loops: CDR1 SGDLS, CDR2 YYNGEE. The CDR3 is made up of 14 amino acids. The V gene lost 0 bases and the J gene lost 1 base, with 5 bases spanning the gap. Here the CDR3 reads CASSVEGSNQPQHF. In DNA, the CDR3 is TGTGCCAGCAGCGTAGAGGGCAGCAATCAGCCCCAGCATTTT.

The chain joins TRBV28 to TRBJ2-2; 10 nucleotides line up with TRBD1. The trim removed 7 bases at V and 8 bases at J, leaving 10 bases unmatched. Germline V CDR1 and CDR2: MDHEN, SYDVKM. The CDR3 sequence is 15 residues long. The CDR3 DNA is TGTGCCAGCACCCGGGACAGGGGTATTGTAGGGGAGCTGTTTTTT. As protein: CASTRDRGIVGELFF.